Below, 27 T cell receptor beta chains from the same sample are listed, as sequenced in a study of blood T cells in healthy people across ages. Alongside a J-beta primer mix, a sample-barcoded 5' primer served in a second PCR lasting roughly 7 to 12 cycles. TCRdb reprocessed the 5' RACE reads via MiXCR and lists one record per CDR3 protein. Seen here are 1.5 million to 2 million distinct CDR3 sequences, under 30% observed once, and the top ten hold 6.5% to 8.5%. Material for sequencing was blood. The source is a woman in her thirties in good health.

V and J are TRBV29-1 and TRBJ1-2, with a tentative D call TRBD1 (6 bases). Deletions cut 3 bases from V and 1 base from J, with 12 bases between. Looked up from germline, CDR1 is SQVTM and CDR2 is ANQGSEA. The CDR3 totals 14 residues. This CDR3 is CSVEGQGHNYGYTF. CDR3 sequence (DNA): TGCAGCGTTGAGGGCCAGGGGCATAACTATGGCTACACCTTC. Full variable domain (rest looked up from reference TRBV29-1 and TRBJ1-2): SAVISQKPSRDICQRGTSLTIQCQVDSQVTMMFWYRQQPGQSLTLIATANQGSEATYESGFVIDKFPISRPNLTFSTLTVSNMSPEDSSIYLCSVEGQGHNYGYTFGSGTRLTVV.

This chain joins TRBV20-1 and TRBJ1-2; TRBD1 matches at 8 bases. Germline assignment: CDR1 DFQATT and CDR2 SNEGSKA (reference sequence). The CDR3 contains 14 residues. V shed 3 bases and J 8 bases; nucleotides not matched to a gene: 11. The chain's CDR3 is CSASVPTGDQGYTF. The CDR3 DNA reads TGCAGTGCTAGCGTCCCGACAGGGGACCAGGGCTACACCTTC.

The rearrangement joins TRBV7-9 to TRBJ1-5, with TRBD1 matching 12 bases. The CDR3 length is 16 residues. CDR1 and CDR2 (germline): SEHNR, FQNEAQ (reference sequence). V was clipped by 6 bases and J by 9 bases; unmatched bases: 12. The CDR3 reads CASSNIGTGGPRPQHF. The CDR3 DNA reads as TGTGCCAGCAGTAACATCGGGACAGGGGGCCCGAGGCCCCAGCATTTT.

This clonotype came up many times. The chain joins TRBV6-5 to TRBJ2-3, with 7 bases identical to TRBD1. V lost 2 bases to trimming and J lost 3 bases; unmatched junction nucleotides: 5. Germline V gene sequence: CDR1 MNHEY, CDR2 SVGAGI. The CDR3 has 15 amino acids. The DNA for the CDR3 is TGTGCCAGCAGTTACGGCAGGGGGTCGACAGATACGCAGTATTTT. This encodes CASSYGRGSTDTQYF.

The sample holds a few counts of this clonotype. J is TRBJ2-5 and V is TRBV27; TRBD1 matches at 11 bases. The assigned J gene may be wrong: the sequence end matches TRBJ2-7 better. Per germline, CDR1 MNHEY and CDR2 SMNVEV (reference sequence). This CDR3 is built from 15 residues. The CDR3 here is CASSPGQGARYEQYF. The CDR3 DNA reads TGTGCCAGCAGTCCTGGACAGGGGGCGAGATACGAGCAGTACTTC.

About this clonotype itself: Mismatch with germline at one junction end may stem from a read error. The rearrangement joins TRBV4-1 to TRBJ1-1; D is perhaps TRBD1 (6 bases). Germline V gives CDR1 MGHRA, CDR2 YSYEKL. This CDR3 has 16 amino acids. CDR3 DNA: TGCGCCAGCAGCCGAGGACAGAATATTTTTAACACTGGAGCTTTCTTT. It specifies CASSRGQNIFNTGAFF.

CDR3 bases: TGTGCCAGCAGCGGACCTATTGGTCCGGGACCCTACCCATTCTACAATGAGCAGTTCTTC. It codes for CASSGPIGPGPYPFYNEQFF. The chain combines TRBV21-1 with TRBJ2-1; the listed D gene, TRBD1, was not tested against the DNA. TRBV21-1 has pseudogene status. The CDR3 has 20 amino acids.

This clonotype was observed a few times. The genes are TRBV12-3 or TRBV12-4 and TRBJ1-5; 8 bases map to TRBD1. This CDR3 has 15 amino acids. V lost 0 bases and J lost 4; bases outside the gene matches: 2. This CDR3 is CASSLATGGNQPQHF. In DNA form, the CDR3 reads TGTGCCAGCAGTTTAGCTACAGGGGGGAATCAGCCCCAGCATTTT.

This clonotype has a count of ten or more. The gene calls are TRBV12-3 or TRBV12-4 and TRBJ1-2; D uncertain. The CDR3 length is 14 residues. Deletions cut 2 bases from V and 1 base from J, with 8 bases between. The CDR3 DNA reads as TGTGCCAGCAGTTTACCCGGAGTTAACTATGGCTACACCTTC. This encodes CASSLPGVNYGYTF.

This clonotype has more than one count but fewer than ten. The chain joins TRBV24-1 to TRBJ2-1, with TRBD2 identical over 14 bases. The CDR3 runs 17 residues. The ends lost 5 bases at V and 0 bases at J; junction bases unmatched: 2. Germline assignment: CDR1 KGHDR and CDR2 SFDVKD. CDR3 region: CATSGLAGGFSYNEQFF. CDR3 coding DNA: TGTGCCACCAGTGGACTAGCGGGGGGGTTCTCCTACAATGAGCAGTTCTTC.

About this clonotype: Given a much more abundant clone one base away, this may be a read error. The genes are TRBV15 and TRBJ2-4; maybe TRBD1 (6 bases). In germline, CDR1 is LNHNV, CDR2 YYDKDF (reference sequence). The CDR3 length is 16 residues. Trimming took off 6 bases at V and 0 bases at J, with 15 bases between the two ends. The DNA for the CDR3 is TGTGCCACCAGGGAAGGGACACTGGAAGCCAAAAACATTCAGTACTTC. Encoded protein: CATREGTLEAKNIQYF.

Points on this clonotype: As the CDR3 is not closed by the conserved phenylalanine or tryptophan, this likely results from a read error. The chain recombines TRBV27 with TRBJ1-2; 8 bases agree with TRBD1. Germline-derived CDR1 and CDR2 are MNHEY and SMNVEV (reference sequence). The V segment lost 6 bases and the J segment 4 bases; nucleotides outside the gene matches: 10. This CDR3 comprises 15 residues. CDR3 sequence (DNA): TGTGCCAGCAGGCGGACAGGGAATGAAGGCTATGGCTACACCTAC. It yields the protein CASRRTGNEGYGYTY.

The chain couples TRBV18 to TRBJ1-2; D gene unclear. V was cut by 3 bases and J by 2 bases, with 10 bases left in between. Looked up from germline, CDR1 is KGHSH and CDR2 is LQKENI. The CDR3 runs to 14 residues. The CDR3 coding sequence is TGTGCCAGCTCACCGACGCAGGAAAACTATGGCTACACCTTC. Amino acid sequence: CASSPTQENYGYTF.

This clonotype was counted only a few times. J is TRBJ2-7 and V is TRBV5-1; D gene unclear. The CDR3 covers 11 residues. V was cut by 8 bases and J by 3 bases, with 9 bases left in between. Germline CDR1 reads SGHRS; CDR2 reads YFSETQ. CDR3 protein: CASTNHYEQYF. The CDR3 DNA is TGCGCCAGTACAAACCACTACGAGCAGTACTTC.

V is TRBV5-1 and J is TRBJ1-1; possibly TRBD1 for D (5 bases). This CDR3 region has 13 residues. The germline CDR1 and CDR2 sequences are SGHRS and YFSETQ. Trimming removed 4 bases at V and 8 bases at J, with 15 bases between. In DNA, the CDR3 is TGCGCCAGCAGCCCCTGGAGGAGGGGAGAAGCTTTCTTT. Encoded protein: CASSPWRRGEAFF.

Of note for this clonotype: Compared with germline, one end of the junction differs, possibly owing to a read error. The CDR3 DNA reads TGTGCCAGCAGCGCGGGACGGATGAATCAGTCCCAGCATTTT. The encoded protein is CASSAGRMNQSQHF. The genes are TRBV7-9 and TRBJ1-5; D is perhaps TRBD1 (5 bases). In germline, CDR1 is SEHNR, CDR2 FQNEAQ (reference sequence). The CDR3 covers 14 residues.

The chain has TRBV7-2 and TRBJ1-4, with D hard to call. In germline, CDR1 is SGHTA, CDR2 FQGNSA. This CDR3 is 14 amino acids long. The V end lost 5 bases, the J end lost 10 bases, and 17 bases lay between the germline ends. CDR3 residues: CASSPTGGIGKLFF. The DNA for the CDR3 is TGTGCCAGCAGCCCGACCGGTGGAATCGGAAAACTGTTTTTT.

This clonotype was picked up many times. The chain couples TRBV6-5 to TRBJ2-6; no definite D call. The CDR3 extends over 16 amino acids. Trimming left V 0 bases short and J 0 bases short, with 6 bases between. The germline V gene has CDR1 MNHEY and CDR2 SVGAGI. The CDR3 here is CASSYSQYSGANVLTF. CDR3 sequence (DNA): TGTGCCAGCAGTTACTCTCAATACTCTGGGGCCAACGTCCTGACTTTC.

The genes are TRBV3-1 and TRBJ1-5, with D possibly being TRBD1 (5 bases). V was pared by 0 bases and J by 11 bases, with 14 bases between. The CDR3 is 14 residues long. Germline-derived CDR1 and CDR2 are LGHDT and YNNKEL (reference sequence). CDR3 residues: CASSQDRGGRAQHF. The CDR3 DNA reads as TGTGCCAGCAGCCAAGATCGGGGCGGTCGGGCCCAGCATTTT.

As concerns this clonotype: Given a much more abundant clone one base away, this may be a read error. The rearrangement joins TRBV7-6 to TRBJ2-5, with D tentatively TRBD2 (5 bases). Germline V CDR1 and CDR2: SGHVS, FNYEAQ. The CDR3 loop spans 15 amino acids. The CDR3 DNA sequence: TGTGTCAGCAGCTTAGGTTTGAGCGGACAAGAGACCCAGTACTTC. Amino acid sequence: CVSSLGLSGQETQYF.

This clonotype was detected a few times. The chain joins TRBV2 to TRBJ2-5, with D tentatively TRBD1 (6 bases). Germline V gene lookup returns CDR1 SNHLY and CDR2 FYNNEI. The CDR3 has 14 amino acids. Trimming shortened V by 4 bases and J by 6 bases, and 15 bases separated the two germline ends. CDR3 DNA: TGTGCCAGCAGTGCGGAACAGGGTGGGCAGACCCAGTACTTC. Translated, it gives CASSAEQGGQTQYF. The variable domain in full, with the rest retrieved from reference TRBV2 and TRBJ2-5, is EPEVTQTPSHQVTQMGQEVILRCVPISNHLYFYWYRQILGQKVEFLVSFYNNEISEKSEIFDDQFSVERPDGSNFTLKIRSTKLEDSAMYFCASSAEQGGQTQYFGPGTRLLVL.

The chain carries TRBV3-1 and TRBJ2-1, with 7 bases matching TRBD2. This CDR3 spans 15 amino acids. V shed 1 base and J 10 bases; nucleotides not matched to a gene: 10. Germline V lookup: CDR1 LGHDT, CDR2 YNNKEL (reference sequence). CDR3 DNA: TGTGCCAGCAGCCAAGCCCTAGCCTCCGGGGGGGAGCAGTTCTTC. Translation: CASSQALASGGEQFF.

In this sample, this clonotype turned up a few times. V and J are TRBV28 and TRBJ2-1, with a tentative D call TRBD2 (6 bases). Germline CDR1 and CDR2: MDHEN and SYDVKM. Between the trimmed V and J ends, which lost 3 bases and 4 bases, there was a span of 10 bases. The CDR3 length is 14 residues. CDR3 amino acids: CASSLGLVYNEQFF. The CDR3 bases are TGTGCCAGCAGTTTGGGACTGGTTTACAATGAGCAGTTCTTC.

This clonotype was picked up many times. The chain joins TRBV29-1 to TRBJ2-5; either TRBD1 or TRBD2 may supply D (6 bases each). CDR3 size: 13 residues. Trimming shortened V by 2 bases and J by 5 bases, and 12 bases separated the two germline ends. Germline assignment: CDR1 SQVTM and CDR2 ANQGSEA. Written as DNA, the CDR3 is TGCAGCGTTGAAAGGTGGGGGGCGGAGACCCAGTACTTC. Translation gives CSVERWGAETQYF.

The J gene is TRBJ1-6, the V gene TRBV20-1; D is unresolved. The germline V and J ends were trimmed by 7 bases and 8 bases, with 15 bases remaining between them. Germline CDR1 DFQATT, CDR2 SNEGSKA (reference sequence). The CDR3 covers 13 residues. DNA for the CDR3: TGCAGTGTCATAACAGCGGACGATTCACCCCTCCACTTT. It encodes CSVITADDSPLHF.

The chain combines TRBV28 with TRBJ2-3, with TRBD1 identical over 9 bases. The junction had 15 bases not matched to a gene; V was cut back by 5 bases and J by 9 bases. The germline V gene has CDR1 MDHEN and CDR2 SYDVKM. The CDR3 contains 16 residues. CDR3 sequence (DNA): TGTGCCAGCAGTACCGACAGGGGGGACGGTCAGGAAACGCAGTATTTT. It is translated as CASSTDRGDGQETQYF.

This chain links TRBV5-1 with TRBJ1-5, with D possibly matching TRBD1 (6 bases). The CDR3 contains 16 residues. Germline V gene data show CDR1 as SGHRS and CDR2 as YFSETQ. Trimming cost V 4 bases and J 0 bases, with 14 bases left between them. CDR3 sequence: CASSTTGKDSNQPQHF. In DNA form, the CDR3 reads TGCGCCAGCAGCACGACAGGAAAAGATAGCAATCAGCCCCAGCATTTT. The full variable domain, in which reference TRBV5-1 and TRBJ1-5 provide the parts outside the CDR3, is KAGVTQTPRYLIKTRGQQVTLSCSPISGHRSVSWYQQTPGQGLQFLFEYFSETQRNKGNFPGRFSGRQFSNSRSEMNVSTLELGDSALYLCASSTTGKDSNQPQHFGDGTRLSIL.